These 26 T cell receptor beta chains were sequenced from one sample in a study of response to subunit inactivated influenza vaccine. TCRdb redid the calling of the RT-PCR reads with MiXCR, one entry per CDR3 protein. Of some 570,000 distinct CDR3 sequences in the sample, about 11% were seen once. These records were also assigned to another study, of T cells expressing NK-cell markers. That work adds: The TCR beta cDNA came from 5'RACE template switching with UMIs.

The starting material was PBMCs from blood, obtained on the day of vaccination. These receptors were obtained from a man over 45 who received an inactivated influenza vaccine.

CDR3 loop: CASSQDIGPQNIQYF. The CDR3 coding sequence is TGCGCCAGCAGCCAAGATATAGGTCCACAAAACATTCAGTACTTC. The chain employs TRBV4-3 and TRBJ2-4; D call uncertain. The CDR3 spans 15 residues. V lost 0 bases and J lost 5, with 11 bases in between. CDR1 is LGHNA, CDR2 YSLEER, per germline.

This rearrangement joins TRBV9 to TRBJ2-1; 10 positions match TRBD2. This CDR3 contains 16 residues. The V and J ends lost 4 bases and 7 bases, in that order; junction bases with no gene match: 11. Germline V gene sequence: CDR1 SGDLS, CDR2 YYNGEE. Here the CDR3 reads CASSPTGGTSVNEQFF. The CDR3 DNA is TGTGCCAGCAGCCCCACGGGGGGGACTAGCGTGAATGAGCAGTTCTTC.

This clonotype was recorded a few times. The gene calls are TRBV28 and TRBJ2-3; no reliable D call. This CDR3 spans 15 amino acids. Trimming shortened V by 6 bases and J by 0 bases, and 13 bases separated the two germline ends. Germline V gene data show CDR1 as MDHEN and CDR2 as SYDVKM. The CDR3: CASSRFKTSTDTQYF. CDR3 coding DNA: TGTGCCAGCAGCCGGTTCAAGACTAGCACAGATACGCAGTATTTT. Based on the CDR3 plus reference TRBV28 and TRBJ2-3, the full variable domain is DVKVTQSSRYLVKRTGEKVFLECVQDMDHENMFWYRQDPGLGLRLIYFSYDVKMKEKGDIPEGYSVSREKKERFSLILESASTNQTSMYLCASSRFKTSTDTQYFGPGTRLTVL.

This clonotype was found many times. V and J are TRBV5-1 and TRBJ2-3, with D tentatively TRBD1 (5 bases). V dropped 2 bases and J dropped 0 bases, with 10 bases sitting between them. Per germline, CDR1 SGHRS and CDR2 YFSETQ. The CDR3 loop spans 15 amino acids. As DNA, the CDR3 is TGCGCCAGCAGCTTTGACAGCCCGAGCACAGATACGCAGTATTTT. Translating gives CASSFDSPSTDTQYF.

This clonotype was detected only a few times. This chain links TRBV7-8 with TRBJ2-7, with 8 positions matching TRBD1. The V gene end was trimmed by 5 bases and the J gene end by 5 bases; junction bases not matched to a gene: 5. There are 13 residues in the CDR3. CDR1 and CDR2 (germline): SGHVS, FQNEAQ. CDR3 residues: CASSKDRVNEQYF. The CDR3 DNA follows: TGTGCCAGCAGCAAGGACAGGGTAAACGAGCAGTACTTC. The full variable domain, with the rest looked up from reference TRBV7-8 and TRBJ2-7, is GAGVSQSPRYKVAKRGQDVALRCDPISGHVSLFWYQQALGQGPEFLTYFQNEAQLDKSGLPSDRFFAERPEGSVSTLKIQRTQQEDSAVYLCASSKDRVNEQYFGPGTRLTVT.

The genes are TRBV7-2 and TRBJ2-2, with a tentative D call TRBD1 (5 bases). Germline assignment: CDR1 SGHTA and CDR2 FQGNSA. V was shortened by 0 bases and J by 6 bases, with 11 bases between the two germline ends. CDR3 length: 15 residues. The CDR3 DNA is TGTGCCAGCAGCTTAGCAGGGGTCGCGGCCGGGGAGCTGTTTTTT. This gives the protein CASSLAGVAAGELFF.

In its sample, this clonotype was seen a few times. This chain's CDR3 is CASSWGQGSQKLFF. The DNA of the CDR3 is TGCGCCAGCAGCTGGGGACAGGGCAGCCAAAAACTGTTTTTT. The rearrangement joins TRBV5-1 to TRBJ1-4, with 9 bases lining up with TRBD1. The V and J ends lost 3 bases and 9 bases, in that order; junction bases with no gene match: 6. Germline values: CDR1 SGHRS, CDR2 YFSETQ. CDR3 length equals 14 residues.

This clonotype was counted many times. The V and J genes are TRBV25-1 and TRBJ1-1; D perhaps matches TRBD1 (5 bases). V lost 2 bases and J lost 5, with 6 bases in between. Germline values: CDR1 MGHDK, CDR2 SYGVNS. The length of the CDR3 is 12 residues. This CDR3 reads CASSEGGTEAFF. The DNA for the CDR3 is TGTGCCAGCAGTGAAGGGGGAACTGAAGCTTTCTTT.

This chain uses TRBV12-3 or TRBV12-4 with TRBJ1-2, with D tentatively TRBD1 (5 bases). This CDR3 has 12 residues. The V end lost 1 base, the J end lost 8 bases, and 8 bases lay between the germline ends. This chain's CDR3 is CASSLGTPGYTF. The CDR3 DNA is TGTGCCAGCAGTTTAGGGACACCCGGCTACACCTTC.

The rearrangement joins TRBV20-1 to TRBJ2-4, with a tentative D call TRBD1 (6 bases). V lost 2 bases and J lost 1, with 15 bases in between. Germline V lookup: CDR1 DFQATT, CDR2 SNEGSKA (reference sequence). The CDR3 has 16 amino acids. For the CDR3, the DNA is TGCAGTGCTAGATTAACAGGGCCAGGCGCCAAAAACATTCAGTACTTC. Its protein product is CSARLTGPGAKNIQYF.

This clonotype was counted many times. The chain uses TRBV7-2 and TRBJ2-3; D is uncertain. The germline gives CDR1 SGHTA, CDR2 FQGNSA. The CDR3 extends over 16 amino acids. V lost 5 bases, J lost 5 bases, and 20 bases lay in between. This CDR3 reads CASSPPTRYGRDTQYF. DNA for the CDR3: TGTGCCAGCAGCCCCCCGACTCGGTATGGTCGAGATACGCAGTATTTT.

The rearrangement joins TRBV5-1 to TRBJ2-7; 9 bases align to TRBD1. Germline CDR1 reads SGHRS; CDR2 reads YFSETQ. V dropped 3 bases and J dropped 5; count of bases not matched to a gene: 9. CDR3 length: 15 amino acids. This CDR3 reads CASSSPDRGTHEQYF. Here the CDR3 DNA reads TGCGCCAGCAGCTCGCCGGACAGGGGAACACACGAGCAGTACTTC.

This clonotype was seen more than once but under ten times. The chain has TRBV10-3 and TRBJ1-2; TRBD1 is a possible D gene (6 bases). Germline values: CDR1 ENHRY, CDR2 SYGVKD. V lost 10 bases to trimming and J lost 10 bases, with 22 bases between them. The CDR3 covers 13 residues. CDR3 protein: CATTGRDRSYYTF. The CDR3 nucleotides read TGTGCCACTACCGGTCGCGACAGGAGTTACTACACCTTC.

The chain combines TRBV19 with TRBJ2-1, with TRBD2 as a possible D gene (6 bases). CDR3 length: 13 residues. Germline CDR1 reads LNHDA; CDR2 reads SQIVND (reference sequence). V lost 4 bases, J lost 8 bases, and 12 bases lay in between. The chain's CDR3 is CASSRRTIDEQFF. The CDR3 DNA sequence: TGTGCCAGTAGTAGAAGGACTATCGATGAGCAGTTCTTC.

The rearrangement links TRBV6-1 to TRBJ2-1; the match to TRBD1 covers 7 bases. Trimming removed 8 bases from V and 4 bases from J; junction bases left unmatched: 11. The CDR3 spans 15 residues. CDR1 and CDR2 (germline): MNHNS, SASEGT. CDR3 sequence reads: CASSRRDSLYNEQFF. CDR3 DNA sequence: TGTGCCAGCTCTAGACGGGACAGTTTGTACAATGAGCAGTTCTTC.

CDR3 in amino acids: CASSFLARGTGELFF. The CDR3 region has the DNA TGTGCCAGCAGTTTTTTGGCCAGGGGGACCGGGGAGCTGTTTTTT. The V and J genes are TRBV12-3 or TRBV12-4 and TRBJ2-2; 7 bases line up with TRBD1. The CDR3 spans 15 residues. Trimming at V came to 3 bases and at J to 5 bases, leaving 6 bases not matched to a gene.

The gene calls are TRBV10-3 and TRBJ2-1; the D gene could be TRBD1 or TRBD2 (5 bases each). The ends were cut back, 6 bases at V and 7 bases at J, with 16 bases in the middle. This CDR3 has 14 amino acids. Germline-derived CDR1 and CDR2 are ENHRY and SYGVKD. The CDR3 here is CAIRDAGTTNEQFF. CDR3 in DNA: TGTGCCATCAGAGACGCCGGGACCACAAATGAGCAGTTCTTC.

This clonotype was detected ten times or more. A read error may produce the germline difference seen at one junction end. This chain connects TRBV5-1 to TRBJ2-3; no firm D call. This CDR3 contains 11 residues. CDR1 and CDR2 (germline): SGHRS, YFSETQ. CDR3 in amino acids: CASSLSDTQYF. The CDR3 region has the DNA TGTGCCAGCAGTTTATCAGATACGCAGTATTTT.

The chain is built from TRBV7-9 and TRBJ1-1, with 9 nucleotides matching TRBD1. The CDR3 is made up of 16 amino acids. Germline V gene data show CDR1 as SEHNR and CDR2 as FQNEAQ (reference sequence). V was pared by 5 bases and J by 1 base, with 8 bases of the junction left unmatched. The CDR3 nucleotides are TGTGCCAGCAGCCCCTGGACAGGGGCCTCGAACACTGAAGCTTTCTTT. It is translated as CASSPWTGASNTEAFF. Combining the CDR3 with reference TRBV7-9 and TRBJ1-1 gives the whole variable domain DTGVSQNPRHKITKRGQNVTFRCDPISEHNRLYWYRQTLGQGPEFLTYFQNEAQLEKSRLLSDRFSAERPKGSFSTLEIQRTEQGDSAMYLCASSPWTGASNTEAFFGQGTRLTVV.

This clonotype was observed a handful of times. The gene calls are TRBV14 and TRBJ2-1, with D perhaps TRBD2 (5 bases). The CDR3 is made up of 17 amino acids. CDR1 and CDR2 from the germline V gene are SGHDN and FVKESK. Trimming removed 4 bases at V and 0 bases at J, with 16 bases between. The CDR3 loop is CASSRRTGRSSYNEQFF. CDR3 nucleotides: TGTGCCAGCAGCCGGAGGACTGGCAGAAGCTCCTACAATGAGCAGTTCTTC.

With regard to this clonotype: At one of its ends the junction is not consistent with the germline gene, which may arise from a read error. The chain couples TRBV4-2 to TRBJ2-2; 7 bases map to TRBD2. Germline V gene lookup returns CDR1 LGHNA and CDR2 YNFKEQ. CDR3 length equals 17 residues. CDR3 bases: TGTGCCAGCAGCCCCCTTGGTGGGAGGGCCAGTGCCGGGGAGATGTTTTTT. Its translation is CASSPLGGRASAGEMFF.

This clonotype was seen repeatedly, ten times or more. V gene TRBV5-1 combines with J gene TRBJ2-1, with D unclear. The V end lost 4 bases, the J end lost 3 bases, and 11 bases lay between the germline ends. Germline loops: CDR1 SGHRS, CDR2 YFSETQ. The CDR3 sequence is 14 residues long. The CDR3 nucleotides are TGCGCCAGCAGCCGTGATGACATCTACAATGAGCAGTTCTTC. This sequence encodes CASSRDDIYNEQFF.

The gene calls are TRBV7-9 and TRBJ1-6; TRBD1 matches at 9 bases. The CDR3 is made up of 13 amino acids. Germline values: CDR1 SEHNR, CDR2 FQNEAQ (reference sequence). Trimming cost V 10 bases and J 8 bases; bases outside gene matches: 6. The CDR3 loop reads CATAGTGHSPLHF. CDR3 sequence (DNA): TGTGCCACCGCCGGGACAGGGCATTCACCCCTCCACTTT.

This clonotype showed up many times. V gene TRBV27 combines with J gene TRBJ2-3; D is uncertain. The length of the CDR3 is 13 residues. The germline V and J ends were trimmed by 2 bases and 4 bases, with 7 bases remaining between them. CDR1 is MNHEY and CDR2 is SMNVEV in the germline V gene (reference sequence). The CDR3: CASSLVGSDTQYF. CDR3 bases: TGTGCCAGCAGTTTAGTGGGATCAGATACGCAGTATTTT.

The rearrangement links TRBV7-2 to TRBJ2-7, with a possible D match to TRBD2 (6 bases). CDR1 and CDR2 from the germline V gene are SGHTA and FQGNSA. The CDR3 has 14 residues. The germline V and J ends were trimmed by 1 base and 6 bases, with 13 bases remaining between them. DNA of the CDR3: TGTGCCAGCAGCTTAGTTCTAGGAGGGGCCGAGCAGTACTTC. It is translated as CASSLVLGGAEQYF.

CDR3 protein: CAWSGSSGANVLTF. CDR3 coding DNA: TGTGCCTGGAGTGGGAGTTCTGGGGCCAACGTCCTGACTTTC. This sequence joins TRBV30 and TRBJ2-6; the D is unclear. The CDR3 length is 14 residues. Between the trimmed V and J ends, which lost 1 base and 1 base, there was a span of 5 bases. Germline loops: CDR1 GTSNPN, CDR2 SVGIG (reference sequence).